One sample yielded the 21 T cell receptor beta chains listed below, sequenced in a study of blood T cells in healthy people across ages. A second PCR, run for roughly 7 to 12 cycles, used a sample-barcoded 5' primer plus a J-beta primer mix. Using its own MiXCR run on the 5' RACE reads, TCRdb lists one record per CDR3 protein. The sample comprises under 700,000 distinct CDR3 sequences, about 24% of which are singletons, and just over 8.5% rests with the top ten. Separately, the same data were catalogued under a study of T cells of mothers and their children.

The sequenced material came from blood. The receptors stem from a boy between 10 and 17 years old in good health.

This clonotype was detected a few times. The junction does not match germline at one end; this may be a read error. The rearrangement links TRBV12-3 or TRBV12-4 to TRBJ2-1; TRBD2 matches 11 bases. CDR3 length equals 16 residues. CDR3: CASSLAGLAVYNEQLF. The CDR3 DNA reads as TGTGCCAGCAGTTTAGCGGGACTAGCGGTCTACAATGAGCAGCTCTTC.

In this sample, this clonotype turned up a few times. The chain employs TRBV20-1 and TRBJ1-6; D uncertain. The CDR3 runs 14 residues. CDR1 and CDR2 (germline): DFQATT, SNEGSKA (reference sequence). With 6 bases removed from V and 5 bases from J, the gap between germline ends came to 14 bases. This CDR3 is CSAKEDLNNSPLHF. CDR3 DNA: TGCAGTGCCAAAGAAGACCTCAATAATTCACCCCTCCACTTT.

There are a few counts of this clonotype. The chain employs TRBV11-3 and TRBJ2-1, with 8 bases matching TRBD2. J gave up 6 bases and V 5 bases, and 9 bases lay outside the gene matches. CDR3 length: 15 residues. Germline V gene lookup returns CDR1 SGHNT and CDR2 YENEEA. This CDR3 reads CASSPRPGGRNEQFF. In nucleotides, the CDR3 is TGTGCCAGCAGCCCCCGGCCGGGAGGGCGCAATGAGCAGTTCTTC.

The J gene is TRBJ2-1, the V gene TRBV6-2 or TRBV6-3; 9 bases fit TRBD1. Losses at the gene ends were 6 bases for V and 4 bases for J; bases not matched to a gene: 10. Germline V CDR1 and CDR2: MNHEY, SVGEGT. CDR3 length: 16 residues. The CDR3 region has the DNA TGTGCCAGCAGCCAACCAGGGACAGGGACTTACAATGAGCAGTTCTTC. It encodes CASSQPGTGTYNEQFF.

The chain uses TRBV5-1 and TRBJ1-6; tentatively, D is TRBD1 (5 bases). V was clipped by 4 bases and J by 7 bases, with 15 bases between them. The CDR3 runs 15 residues. The germline gives CDR1 SGHRS, CDR2 YFSETQ. The chain's CDR3 is CASSPRDGGNSPLHF. CDR3 in DNA: TGCGCCAGCAGCCCAAGGGACGGTGGGAATTCACCCCTCCACTTT.

In its sample, this clonotype was seen a few times. The chain carries TRBV7-2 and TRBJ2-5, with no clear D. The germline V gene has CDR1 SGHTA and CDR2 FQGNSA. The CDR3 is made up of 12 amino acids. Trimming took 1 base from V and 11 from J, leaving 11 bases between them. The CDR3 here is CASSLEDREQYF. The CDR3 region has the DNA TGTGCCAGCAGCTTAGAGGATCGAGAGCAGTACTTC.

This clonotype was detected many times. The chain has TRBV5-1 and TRBJ1-2, with TRBD1 matching over 7 bases. The germline V gene has CDR1 SGHRS and CDR2 YFSETQ. This CDR3 is 15 amino acids long. Losses at the gene ends were 0 bases for V and 0 bases for J; bases not matched to a gene: 2. The CDR3 protein is CASSLGDSANYGYTF. The CDR3 coding sequence is TGCGCCAGCAGCTTGGGGGACAGTGCTAACTATGGCTACACCTTC.

The chain combines TRBV30 with TRBJ2-7; D may be TRBD1 (5 bases). Germline CDR1 reads GTSNPN; CDR2 reads SVGIG (reference sequence). The CDR3 is 17 residues long. V was shortened by 3 bases and J by 0 bases, with 21 bases between the two germline ends. The CDR3 protein is CAWSRAQSFRSSYEQYF. CDR3 DNA: TGTGCCTGGAGCAGGGCCCAAAGTTTTCGGAGCTCCTACGAGCAGTACTTC.

This chain connects TRBV3-1 to TRBJ2-7; D not certain. The CDR3 has 14 residues. V lost 4 bases, J lost 3 bases, and 13 bases lay in between. From germline, CDR1 is LGHDT and CDR2 YNNKEL (reference sequence). CDR3 sequence: CASSRRVTNYEQYF. In DNA, the CDR3 is TGTGCCAGCAGCCGTAGGGTGACGAACTACGAGCAGTACTTC.

This clonotype was seen only a few times. No conserved phenylalanine or tryptophan ends this CDR3, so it is likely a read error. The CDR3 loop reads CASSYSEREATDTQYL. CDR3 sequence (DNA): TGTGCCAGCAGTTACTCGGAGCGGGAAGCCACAGATACGCAGTATCTT. The chain employs TRBV6-5 and TRBJ2-3, with 7 bases fitting TRBD2. J lost 2 bases, V lost 0 bases, and 5 bases had no gene match. Germline V gene data show CDR1 as MNHEY and CDR2 as SVGAGI. The CDR3 is made up of 16 amino acids.

A few counts support this clonotype. This chain links TRBV18 with TRBJ2-3; the D gene is possibly TRBD2 (5 bases). V was shortened by 0 bases and J by 1 base, with 14 bases between the two germline ends. The CDR3 consists of 17 residues. Per germline, CDR1 KGHSH and CDR2 LQKENI. The CDR3 reads CASSPPASLSRTDTQYF. CDR3 DNA sequence: TGTGCCAGCTCACCACCGGCTAGCCTTTCCCGCACAGATACGCAGTATTTT.

This clonotype was recorded a few times. This chain links TRBV5-1 with TRBJ1-5, with 8 bases aligning to TRBD1. Germline CDR1 is SGHRS and CDR2 is YFSETQ. V gave up 0 bases and J gave up 6 bases; unmatched junction bases: 8. This CDR3 is 16 amino acids long. Here the CDR3 DNA reads TGCGCCAGCAGCTTGGGGGGGCAGGGGGCCGGTCAGCCCCAGCATTTT. It yields the protein CASSLGGQGAGQPQHF.

V and J are TRBV9 and TRBJ1-1; D is possibly TRBD1 (6 bases). Germline V lookup: CDR1 SGDLS, CDR2 YYNGEE. Trimming removed 4 bases at V and 1 base at J, with 11 bases between. The CDR3 runs to 14 residues. The DNA for the CDR3 is TGTGCCAGCAGCTCCCGGGACACGAACACTGAAGCTTTCTTT. This codes for CASSSRDTNTEAFF.

This clonotype was seen many times. The V gene is TRBV27, the J gene TRBJ2-5; D gene unclear. This CDR3 comprises 15 residues. Germline CDR1 is MNHEY and CDR2 is SMNVEV (reference sequence). The V and J ends lost 3 bases and 5 bases respectively, with 16 bases between them. CDR3 amino acids: CASSLYPFPPETQYF. CDR3 DNA: TGTGCCAGCAGTTTGTACCCATTCCCGCCGGAGACCCAGTACTTC.

The chain has TRBV11-1 and TRBJ2-5, with 12 bases aligning to TRBD2. The V segment lost 3 bases and the J segment 4 bases; nucleotides outside the gene matches: 3. The CDR3 covers 15 residues. Germline CDR1 reads SGHAT; CDR2 reads FQDESV (reference sequence). CDR3 bases: TGTGCCAGCAGCTTGACTAGCGGGAGAGTAGAGACCCAGTACTTC. It codes for CASSLTSGRVETQYF.

This chain uses TRBV20-1 with TRBJ1-3, with 7 bases that match TRBD1. Unmatched junction bases numbered 4, after V lost 6 bases and J lost 2 bases. The CDR3 extends over 13 amino acids. Germline-derived CDR1 and CDR2 are DFQATT and SNEGSKA (reference sequence). The CDR3 sequence is CSAPQGTGNTIYF. The CDR3, as DNA: TGCAGTGCCCCACAGGGGACTGGAAACACCATATATTTT.

This clonotype showed up many times. J is TRBJ2-5 and V is TRBV27; a possible D gene is TRBD2 (5 bases). V was trimmed by 2 bases and J by 4 bases, leaving 11 bases between them. Per the germline V gene, CDR1 is MNHEY and CDR2 is SMNVEV (reference sequence). This CDR3 contains 14 residues. The CDR3: CASSLMGARETQYF. The CDR3 DNA reads TGTGCCAGCAGTTTAATGGGAGCGCGAGAGACCCAGTACTTC.

The chain is built from TRBV29-1 and TRBJ1-1; a weak D match, TRBD1 (6 bases). Germline lookup yields CDR1 SQVTM and CDR2 ANQGSEA. The CDR3 spans 13 residues. V shed 6 bases and J shed 1 base, with 12 bases lying between them. This CDR3 reads CSVQGRANTEAFF. The DNA for the CDR3 is TGCAGCGTGCAGGGGAGGGCGAACACTGAAGCTTTCTTT.

This clonotype has more than one count but fewer than ten. The V and J genes are TRBV27 and TRBJ2-5; 8 nucleotides align to TRBD2. TRBJ2-7 matches the DNA end more closely, so the J call is doubtful. Looked up from germline, CDR1 is MNHEY and CDR2 is SMNVEV (reference sequence). The CDR3 sequence is 14 residues long. The DNA for the CDR3 is TGTGCCAGCAGTTTATCTAGCGGGAATTACGAGCAGTACTTC. Protein product: CASSLSSGNYEQYF.

In this sample, this clonotype turned up many times. The chain joins TRBV13 to TRBJ2-5; 10 bases map to TRBD2. The end of the DNA aligns better with TRBJ2-1, so the J call may be wrong. The CDR3 has 13 residues. Per the germline V gene, CDR1 is PRHDT and CDR2 is FYEKMQ (reference sequence). In nucleotides, the CDR3 is TGTGCCAGTTCGCTAGCGGGGGAGTATGAGCAGTTCTTC. Protein product: CASSLAGEYEQFF.

The chain links TRBV13 to TRBJ2-1, with 7 bases lining up with TRBD1. Germline V gene lookup returns CDR1 PRHDT and CDR2 FYEKMQ (reference sequence). This CDR3 contains 14 residues. V lost 6 bases and J lost 2; bases outside the gene matches: 4. The CDR3 DNA reads as TGTGCCAGCAGTTCCAGGGGGACCTACAATGAGCAGTTCTTC. This translates into CASSSRGTYNEQFF.